Listed here are 15 T cell receptor beta chains from one sample, sequenced in a study of blood T cell repertoires in COVID-19. Here immunoSEQ multiplex PCR was the method, and the copy in TCRdb shows in-frame clones only, minus some. The sample lists around 40,000 clones, 88% occurring once. The sequenced sample consisted of peripheral blood. These receptor sequences come from a human donor in a cohort sampled during active COVID-19.

In this sample, this clone turned up once. The V gene is TRBV7-9, the J gene TRBJ2-7; TRBD2 aligns across 7 bases. This CDR3 is 13 amino acids long. Germline loops: CDR1 SEHNR, CDR2 FQNEAQ (reference sequence). The V gene end was trimmed by 2 bases and the J gene end by 5 bases; junction bases not matched to a gene: 3. Written as DNA, the CDR3 is TGTGCCAGCAGCTTATACGGGGGGAACGAGCAGTACTTC. As protein: CASSLYGGNEQYF.

The chain carries TRBV6-2 or TRBV6-3 and TRBJ2-3; no definite D call. Trimming shortened V by 2 bases and J by 4 bases, and 7 bases separated the two germline ends. In germline, CDR1 is MNHEY, CDR2 SVGEGT. CDR3 length: 13 residues. CDR3 DNA: TGTGCCAGCAGTTACCAGGCTGCAGATACGCAGTATTTT. Its protein product is CASSYQAADTQYF.

The gene calls are TRBV12-3 or TRBV12-4 and TRBJ1-5; D ambiguous. This CDR3 comprises 13 residues. Trimming took 5 bases from V and 4 from J, leaving 9 bases between them. CDR3 sequence reads: CASSRVMNQPQHF. The CDR3 DNA follows: TGTGCCAGCAGTCGGGTCATGAATCAGCCCCAGCATTTT.

CDR3: CASSPDRVGQETQYF. The DNA of the CDR3 is TGCGCCAGCAGCCCGGACAGGGTTGGGCAAGAGACCCAGTACTTC. The chain combines TRBV5-1 with TRBJ2-5; TRBD1 agrees at 8 bases. The CDR3 contains 15 residues. Unmatched junction bases numbered 7, after V lost 4 bases and J lost 2 bases. The V gene's germline CDR1 is SGHRS and CDR2 YFSETQ.

The chain links TRBV14 to TRBJ2-7; no clear D. Trimming stripped 4 bases from V and 6 bases from J, with 10 bases between. This CDR3 is 12 amino acids long. Germline V gives CDR1 SGHDN, CDR2 FVKESK. This chain's CDR3 is CASSLFNGEQYF. The CDR3, as DNA: TGTGCCAGCAGCCTCTTCAACGGCGAGCAGTACTTC.

The chain carries TRBV5-1 and TRBJ1-6; 8 bases line up with TRBD1. The germline gives CDR1 SGHRS, CDR2 YFSETQ. V was clipped by 5 bases and J by 10 bases; unmatched bases: 8. The CDR3 has 14 amino acids. CDR3 nucleotides: TGCGCCAGCAGACCAGGACAGGGATGGTCACCCCTCCACTTT. This sequence encodes CASRPGQGWSPLHF.

CDR3 nucleotide sequence: TGCGCCAGCAGCCAAGACAAAAACTATGGCTACACCTTC. It codes for CASSQDKNYGYTF. This chain links TRBV4-3 with TRBJ1-2, with D hard to call. CDR1 is LGHNA, CDR2 YSLEER, per germline. V lost 0 bases, J lost 2 bases, and 4 bases lay in between. The CDR3 has 13 residues.

This clone has just one count. The V call is TRBV11-2, the J call TRBJ2-5; TRBD2 aligns across 8 bases. The CDR3 totals 16 residues. J was trimmed by 7 bases and V by 5 bases; bases with no gene match: 15. Looked up from germline, CDR1 is SGHAT and CDR2 is FQNNGV. The CDR3 DNA sequence: TGTGCCAGCAGCCCAGTGGCGGGGGGCCCCTTAGGGACCCAGTACTTC. Protein product: CASSPVAGGPLGTQYF.

The chain is built from TRBV9 and TRBJ2-7; 11 nucleotides match TRBD1. Germline assignment: CDR1 SGDLS and CDR2 YYNGEE. V was pared by 0 bases and J by 2 bases, with 4 bases of the junction left unmatched. The CDR3 length is 16 residues. The CDR3 nucleotides read TGTGCCAGCAGCGTAGGGAGGGGACAGGGGGCCTACGAGCAGTACTTC. It encodes CASSVGRGQGAYEQYF. The full variable domain, in which reference TRBV9 and TRBJ2-7 provide the parts outside the CDR3, is DSGVTQTPKHLITATGQRVTLRCSPRSGDLSVYWYQQSLDQGLQFLIQYYNGEERAKGNILERFSAQQFPDLHSELNLSSLELGDSALYFCASSVGRGQGAYEQYFGPGTRLTVT.

CDR3 region: CASSPFKVTGSYEQYF. CDR3 bases: TGCGCCAGCAGCCCTTTTAAGGTGACAGGGTCCTACGAGCAGTACTTC. The chain employs TRBV4-1 and TRBJ2-7, with 7 bases aligning to TRBD1. The CDR3 consists of 16 residues. The germline gives CDR1 MGHRA, CDR2 YSYEKL. The V segment lost 4 bases and the J segment 1 base; nucleotides outside the gene matches: 10.

The genes are TRBV5-1 and TRBJ1-5; TRBD1 agrees at 7 bases. This CDR3 region has 15 residues. Germline assignment: CDR1 SGHRS and CDR2 YFSETQ. The V and J ends lost 0 bases and 2 bases, in that order; junction bases with no gene match: 2. CDR3 bases: TGCGCCAGCAGCTTGGGACAGGGTGGCAATCAGCCCCAGCATTTT. Its protein product is CASSLGQGGNQPQHF.

V and J are TRBV12-5 and TRBJ2-7, with a tentative D call TRBD2 (5 bases). CDR3 size: 14 residues. With 3 bases removed from V and 0 bases from J, the gap between germline ends came to 9 bases. The germline gives CDR1 LGHNT, CDR2 FRNRAP. CDR3 bases: TGTGCTAGTGGTTTCCGAGGGAACTCCTACGAGCAGTACTTC. The encoded protein is CASGFRGNSYEQYF.

The CDR3 DNA reads TGTGCCAGCAACCCCACAGGGAATCACTATGGCTACACCTTC. Translation: CASNPTGNHYGYTF. The chain uses TRBV27 and TRBJ1-2; TRBD1 might be the D (6 bases). CDR1 and CDR2 (germline): MNHEY, SMNVEV (reference sequence). V dropped 7 bases and J dropped 3 bases, with 15 bases sitting between them. The CDR3 covers 14 residues.

This clone turned up a few times. The chain links TRBV3-1 (or the pseudogene TRBV3-2) to TRBJ1-5, with a weak D call TRBD1 (6 bases). The CDR3 covers 15 residues. Germline CDR1 is LGHDT and CDR2 is YNNKEL (reference sequence). Trimming took 5 bases from V and 1 from J, leaving 12 bases between them. The CDR3 loop is CASSTTGPSNQPQHF. CDR3 DNA: TGTGCCAGCAGCACCACAGGGCCGAGCAATCAGCCCCAGCATTTT.

Worth noting for this clone: Other DNA sequences in the sample encode the same CDR3. This chain joins TRBV9 and TRBJ2-2; tentative D call: TRBD2 (7 bases). This CDR3 is built from 16 residues. V was pared by 0 bases and J by 3 bases, with 12 bases between. Germline V gives CDR1 SGDLS, CDR2 YYNGEE. CDR3 residues: CASSVGGGLDTGELFF. The CDR3 DNA reads as TGTGCCAGCAGCGTAGGGGGGGGCCTCGACACCGGGGAGCTGTTTTTT. Full variable domain (missing parts from reference TRBV9 and TRBJ2-2): DSGVTQTPKHLITATGQRVTLRCSPRSGDLSVYWYQQSLDQGLQFLIQYYNGEERAKGNILERFSAQQFPDLHSELNLSSLELGDSALYFCASSVGGGLDTGELFFGEGSRLTVL.